This TCR beta chain was captured in a study of T cell responses to AZD1222 COVID-19 vaccine. Whole-study results and caveats: Researchers took repertoire samples only after the peak T cell response had come. Baseline serology detected seropositivity in only six AZD1222 recipients.

This clone was seen just once. Its matching antigen is unknown. Trimming left V 4 bases short and J 2 bases short, with 16 bases between. Germline V gene lookup returns CDR1 SGDLS and CDR2 YYNGEE. This CDR3 region has 15 residues. Some clones are missing from TCRdb's copy, which holds only in-frame ones; the method was immunoSEQ multiplex PCR. The sample includes 130,000 to 150,000 clones, around 87% seen only once; the top ten take around 1.6%. The clonotype originates from an adult in good health. This chain uses TRBV9 with TRBJ2-7; tentatively, D is TRBD2 (7 bases). The sample consisted of peripheral blood, taken on day 0 of AZD1222 vaccination. The CDR3 DNA reads as TGTGCCAGCAGCCCCTCGGGGGGCCACACCTACGAGCAGTACTTC. As protein: CASSPSGGHTYEQYF.